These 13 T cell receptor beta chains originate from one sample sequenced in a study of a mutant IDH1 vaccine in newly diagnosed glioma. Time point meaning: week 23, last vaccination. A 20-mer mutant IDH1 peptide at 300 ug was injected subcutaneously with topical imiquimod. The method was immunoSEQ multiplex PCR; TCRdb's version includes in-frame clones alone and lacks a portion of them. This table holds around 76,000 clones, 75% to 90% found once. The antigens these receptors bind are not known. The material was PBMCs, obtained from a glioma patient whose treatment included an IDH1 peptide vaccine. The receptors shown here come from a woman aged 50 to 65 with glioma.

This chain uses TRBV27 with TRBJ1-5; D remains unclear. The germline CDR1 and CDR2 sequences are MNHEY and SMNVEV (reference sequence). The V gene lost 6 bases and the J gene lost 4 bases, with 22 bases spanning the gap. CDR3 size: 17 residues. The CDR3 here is CASSPLLWVVGNQPQHF. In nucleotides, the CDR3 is TGTGCCAGCAGCCCGCTACTCTGGGTCGTGGGTAATCAGCCCCAGCATTTT.

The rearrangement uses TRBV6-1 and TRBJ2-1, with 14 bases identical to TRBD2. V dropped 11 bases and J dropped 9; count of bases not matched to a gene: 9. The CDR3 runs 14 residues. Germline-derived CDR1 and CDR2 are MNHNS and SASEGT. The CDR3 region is CAGRGLAGVGEQFF. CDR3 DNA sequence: TGTGCCGGGCGGGGACTAGCGGGAGTAGGTGAGCAGTTCTTC.

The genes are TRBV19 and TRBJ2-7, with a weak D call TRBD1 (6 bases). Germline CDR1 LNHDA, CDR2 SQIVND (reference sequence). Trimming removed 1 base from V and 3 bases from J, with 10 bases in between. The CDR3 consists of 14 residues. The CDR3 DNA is TGTGCCAGTAGTATAGGGACAGCTAACTACGAGCAGTACTTC. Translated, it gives CASSIGTANYEQYF.

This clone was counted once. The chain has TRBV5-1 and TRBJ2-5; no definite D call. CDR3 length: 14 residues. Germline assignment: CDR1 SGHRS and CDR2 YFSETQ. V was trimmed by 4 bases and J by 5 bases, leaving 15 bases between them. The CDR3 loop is CASSRASWRETQYF. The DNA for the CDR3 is TGCGCCAGCAGCCGGGCTTCCTGGCGGGAGACCCAGTACTTC.

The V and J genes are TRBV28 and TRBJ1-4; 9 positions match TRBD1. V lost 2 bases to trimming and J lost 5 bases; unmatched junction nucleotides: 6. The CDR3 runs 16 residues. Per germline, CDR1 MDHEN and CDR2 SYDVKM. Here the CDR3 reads CASSLSLTGGNEKLFF. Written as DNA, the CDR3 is TGTGCCAGCAGTTTAAGTTTGACAGGGGGAAATGAAAAACTGTTTTTT.

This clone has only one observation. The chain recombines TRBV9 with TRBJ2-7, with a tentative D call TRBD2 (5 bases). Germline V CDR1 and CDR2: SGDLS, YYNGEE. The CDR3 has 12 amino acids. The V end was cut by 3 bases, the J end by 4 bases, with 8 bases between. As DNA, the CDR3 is TGTGCCAGCAGCGGGGAGAATTACGAGCAGTACTTC. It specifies CASSGENYEQYF. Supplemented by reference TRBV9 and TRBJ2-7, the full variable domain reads DSGVTQTPKHLITATGQRVTLRCSPRSGDLSVYWYQQSLDQGLQFLIQYYNGEERAKGNILERFSAQQFPDLHSELNLSSLELGDSALYFCASSGENYEQYFGPGTRLTVT.

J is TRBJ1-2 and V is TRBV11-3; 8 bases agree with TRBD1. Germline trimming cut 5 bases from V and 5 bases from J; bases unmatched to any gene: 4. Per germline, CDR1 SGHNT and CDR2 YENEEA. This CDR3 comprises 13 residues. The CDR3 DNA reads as TGTGCCAGCAGCCTTACAGGGGGGTATGGCTACACCTTC. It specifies CASSLTGGYGYTF.

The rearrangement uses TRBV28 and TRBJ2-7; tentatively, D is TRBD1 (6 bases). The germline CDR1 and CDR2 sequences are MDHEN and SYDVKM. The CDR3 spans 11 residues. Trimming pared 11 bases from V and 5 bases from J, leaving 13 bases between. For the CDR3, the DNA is TGTGCCGCTACAGGGCGGCACGAGCAGTACTTC. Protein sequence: CAATGRHEQYF.

CDR3 region: CASSYSNDRHSYEQYF. For the CDR3, the DNA is TGTGCCAGCAGTTACTCGAATGACAGGCACTCCTACGAGCAGTACTTC. The rearrangement joins TRBV6-5 to TRBJ2-7; D perhaps matches TRBD1 (6 bases). Trimming shortened V by 0 bases and J by 0 bases, and 12 bases separated the two germline ends. CDR3 length equals 16 residues. The germline gives CDR1 MNHEY, CDR2 SVGAGI.

CDR3 sequence: CASSLQGNNSPLHF. Here the CDR3 DNA reads TGTGCCAGCAGTTTACAGGGGAATAATTCACCCCTCCACTTT. This sequence joins TRBV28 and TRBJ1-6, with D maybe TRBD1 (6 bases). V gave up 2 bases and J gave up 5 bases, with 7 bases separating them. Looked up from germline, CDR1 is MDHEN and CDR2 is SYDVKM. CDR3 length: 14 residues. The whole variable domain, filled in from reference TRBV28 and TRBJ1-6, reads DVKVTQSSRYLVKRTGEKVFLECVQDMDHENMFWYRQDPGLGLRLIYFSYDVKMKEKGDIPEGYSVSREKKERFSLILESASTNQTSMYLCASSLQGNNSPLHFGNGTRLTVT.

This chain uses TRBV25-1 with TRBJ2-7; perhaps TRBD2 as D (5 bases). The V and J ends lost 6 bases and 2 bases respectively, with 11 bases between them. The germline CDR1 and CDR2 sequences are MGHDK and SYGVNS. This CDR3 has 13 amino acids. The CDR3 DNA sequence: TGTGCCAGCAGGAGGGAGCCAACCTACGAGCAGTACTTC. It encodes CASRREPTYEQYF.

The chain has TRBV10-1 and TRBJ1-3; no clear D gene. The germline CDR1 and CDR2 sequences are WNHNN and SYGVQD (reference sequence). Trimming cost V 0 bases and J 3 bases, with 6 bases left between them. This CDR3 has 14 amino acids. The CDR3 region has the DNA TGCGCCAGCAGTGAGTCTCGGGGTGGAAACACCATATATTTT. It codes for CASSESRGGNTIYF.

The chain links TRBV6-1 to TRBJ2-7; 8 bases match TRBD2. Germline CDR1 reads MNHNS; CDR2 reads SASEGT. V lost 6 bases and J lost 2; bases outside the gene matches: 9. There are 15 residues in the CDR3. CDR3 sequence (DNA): TGTGCCAGCAGAACTGCCAGCGGGAGCCCCTACGAGCAGTACTTC. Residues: CASRTASGSPYEQYF.